The TCR beta chain under discussion was sequenced for a study of post-analysis software for immune sequencing data. With regard to this clonotype: Its target is unknown.

Built from TCR beta cDNA, the libraries had unique molecular identifiers in them. T cells, about 0.9 to 10 million of them, yielded roughly 550,000 cDNA molecules. TCRdb re-analysed the PCR reads in MiXCR, keeping a single row per CDR3 protein. The sample lists some 690,000 distinct CDR3 sequences, roughly 30% seen once, with about 0.5% in the top ten. Regarding the study as a whole: For normalized Chao1 diversity, multiple sclerosis patients scored significantly lower than controls did.

Sequenced material: blood. This sequence was found in a girl aged 5 to 17 with multiple sclerosis.

The CDR3 DNA reads TGCAGTGCTAGAGATCAGGGTACCCAGCGAATGCAGGGCTACACCTTC. Translated, it gives CSARDQGTQRMQGYTF. The V call is TRBV20-1, the J call TRBJ1-2; the D gene is possibly TRBD1 (5 bases). The CDR3 covers 16 residues. The germline V gene encodes CDR1 DFQATT and CDR2 SNEGSKA (reference sequence). Trimming pared 0 bases from V and 8 bases from J, leaving 22 bases between.